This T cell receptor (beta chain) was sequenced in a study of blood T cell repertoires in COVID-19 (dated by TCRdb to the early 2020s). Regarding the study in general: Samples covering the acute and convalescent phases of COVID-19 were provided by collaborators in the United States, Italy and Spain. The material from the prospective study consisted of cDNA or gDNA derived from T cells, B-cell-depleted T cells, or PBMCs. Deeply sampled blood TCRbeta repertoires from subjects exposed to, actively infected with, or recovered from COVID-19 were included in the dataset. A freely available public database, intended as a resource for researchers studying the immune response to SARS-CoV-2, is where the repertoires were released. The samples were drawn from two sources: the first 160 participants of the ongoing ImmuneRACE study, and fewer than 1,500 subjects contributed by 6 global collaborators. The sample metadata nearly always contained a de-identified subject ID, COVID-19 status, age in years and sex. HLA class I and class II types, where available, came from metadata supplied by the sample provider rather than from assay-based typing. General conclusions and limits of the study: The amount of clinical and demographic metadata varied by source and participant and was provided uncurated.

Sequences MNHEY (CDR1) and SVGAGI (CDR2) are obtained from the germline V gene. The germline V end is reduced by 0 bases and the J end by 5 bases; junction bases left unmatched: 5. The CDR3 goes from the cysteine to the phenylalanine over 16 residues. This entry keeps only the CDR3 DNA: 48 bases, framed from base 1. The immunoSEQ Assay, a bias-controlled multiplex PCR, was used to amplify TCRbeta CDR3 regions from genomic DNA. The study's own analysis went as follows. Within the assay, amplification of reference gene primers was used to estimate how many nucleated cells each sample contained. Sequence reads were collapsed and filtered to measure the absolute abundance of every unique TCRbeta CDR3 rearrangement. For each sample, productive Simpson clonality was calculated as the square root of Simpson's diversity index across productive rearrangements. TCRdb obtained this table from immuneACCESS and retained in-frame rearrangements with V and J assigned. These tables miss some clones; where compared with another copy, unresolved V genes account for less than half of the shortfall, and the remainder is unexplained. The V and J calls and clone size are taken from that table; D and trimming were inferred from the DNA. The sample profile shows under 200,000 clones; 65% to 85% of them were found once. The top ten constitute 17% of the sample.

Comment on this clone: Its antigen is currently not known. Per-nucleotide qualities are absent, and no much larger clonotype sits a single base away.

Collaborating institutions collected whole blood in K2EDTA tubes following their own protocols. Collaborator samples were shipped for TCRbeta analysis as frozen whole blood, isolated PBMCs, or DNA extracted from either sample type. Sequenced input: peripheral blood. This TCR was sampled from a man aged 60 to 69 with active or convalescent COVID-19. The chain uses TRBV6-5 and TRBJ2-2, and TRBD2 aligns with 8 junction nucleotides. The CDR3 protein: CASSYSIAGGTGELFF. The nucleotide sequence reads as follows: TGTGCCAGCAGTTACTCGATCGCGGGAGGTACCGGGGAGCTGTTTTTT.